This TCR beta chain was identified during a study of blood T cell repertoires in COVID-19 (dated by TCRdb to the early 2020s). Describing the broader study: The collaborator samples originated in the United States, Italy and Spain and spanned the acute and convalescent phases of COVID-19. The prospective study material was composed of cDNA or gDNA derived from T cells, B-cell-depleted T cells, or PBMCs. Subjects who had been exposed to COVID-19, were actively infected with it, or had recovered from it provided the deeply sampled blood TCRbeta repertoires that made up the dataset. A freely available public database, intended as a resource for researchers studying the immune response to SARS-CoV-2, is where the repertoires were released. Samples were obtained from the ongoing ImmuneRACE study (first 160 participants) and from 1,254 subjects provided by 6 global collaborators. Sample metadata almost always included a de-identified subject ID, COVID-19 status, age in years and sex. Where available, HLA class I and class II types were taken from metadata supplied by the sample provider and were not determined by assay-based typing.

Remarks on this clone: Its antigen remains unidentified. Base quality data are lacking; no much larger clone is found one base away.

Participants in the prospective study were enrolled through a virtual design, were aged roughly 18 to 100 years, and lived in some 24 United States geographic areas. To assign participants to cohorts, the prospective study relied on clinical history that participants themselves reported in a screening survey and a study questionnaire. ImmuneRACE Cohort 3 recovered participants were defined by two consecutive negative NP/OP PCR tests, healthcare professional clearance, or symptom resolution. In the prospective study, mobile phlebotomists collected whole blood, serum and a nasopharyngeal or oropharyngeal swab from each participant. Prospective study participants could optionally give additional blood draws and questionnaires over an approximately 2-month period. Blood samples from the prospective study were shipped frozen or at room temperature prior to DNA extraction. What the study reported, not specific to this receptor: Clinical and demographic metadata were provided uncurated, with the amount varying by source and participant.

TCRbeta CDR3 regions were amplified from genomic DNA using the immunoSEQ Assay, a bias-controlled multiplex PCR. Under the source paper's analysis protocol: The number of nucleated cells in each sample was estimated by amplification of reference gene primers within the assay. To quantify the absolute abundance of each unique TCRbeta CDR3 rearrangement, sequence reads were collapsed and filtered. For each sample, productive Simpson clonality was calculated as the square root of Simpson's diversity index across productive rearrangements. This immuneACCESS table, as held by TCRdb, lists in-frame sequences with V and J called but not all clones. Of the missing ones, under half trace to an unresolved V gene in checked studies; the others have no known cause. The V and J calls and clone size are taken from that table; D and trimming were inferred from the DNA. The sample yields more than 150,000 clones; approximately 86% were counted once. The ten largest make up approximately 2.1% of the sample.

Between the V and J ends, shortened by 4 bases and 1 base respectively, the junction contains 17 bases. CDR1 and CDR2 are read off the germline V gene as SGHRS and YFSETQ. Taken from cysteine to phenylalanine, the CDR3 has 16 residues. Here the CDR3 DNA is all that survives: 48 bases in frame from base 1. The rearranged chain carries TRBV5-1 and TRBJ1-1; the D gene is perhaps TRBD1, from 6 matching bases. Sequencing was performed on PBMCs or T cells enriched from blood (not recorded which). The TCR sequence derives from a woman aged 30 to 39 who had recovered from COVID-19. The CDR3 reads as follows: CASSTPPPGENTEAFF. Here is the DNA: TGCGCCAGCAGCACCCCGCCGCCAGGGGAGAACACTGAAGCTTTCTTT.